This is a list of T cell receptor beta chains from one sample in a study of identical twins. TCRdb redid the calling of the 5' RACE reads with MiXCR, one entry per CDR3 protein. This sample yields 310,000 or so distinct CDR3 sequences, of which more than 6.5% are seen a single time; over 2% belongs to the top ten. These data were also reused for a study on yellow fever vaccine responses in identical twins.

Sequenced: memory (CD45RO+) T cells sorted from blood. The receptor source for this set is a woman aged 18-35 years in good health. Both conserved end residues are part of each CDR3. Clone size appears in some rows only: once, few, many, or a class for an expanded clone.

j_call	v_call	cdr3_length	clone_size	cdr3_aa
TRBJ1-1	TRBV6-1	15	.	CASSPNPGQNTEAFF
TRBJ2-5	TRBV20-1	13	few	CSASGTIGETQYF
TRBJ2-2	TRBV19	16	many	CASSSGVGDSTGELFF
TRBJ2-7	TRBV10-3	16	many	CATHGAGNPSSYEQYF
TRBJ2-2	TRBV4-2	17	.	CASSRGTSGENTGELFF
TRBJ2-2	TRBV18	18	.	CASSPPWGGASNTGELFF
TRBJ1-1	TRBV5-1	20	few	CASSLRGGGQVQNLNTEAFF
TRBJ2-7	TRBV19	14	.	CASSMGQGSYEQYF
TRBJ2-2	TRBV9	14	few	CASSSLGDTGELFF
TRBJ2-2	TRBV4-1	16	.	CASSPGGAGAWGELFF
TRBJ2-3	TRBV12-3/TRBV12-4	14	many	CASSRQGATDTQYF
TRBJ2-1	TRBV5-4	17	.	CASSSLGLGQGKNEQFF
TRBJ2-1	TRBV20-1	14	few	CSANSDRVGGEQFF
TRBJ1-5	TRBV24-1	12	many	CATKGGTQPQHF
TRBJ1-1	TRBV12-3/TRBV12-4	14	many	CASSFGGGLSEAFF
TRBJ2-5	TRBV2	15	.	CASSSRTGGRETQYF
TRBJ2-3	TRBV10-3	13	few	CATLLQISDTQYF
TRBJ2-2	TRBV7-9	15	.	CASTRDITNTGELFF
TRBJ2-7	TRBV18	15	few	CASSPRTGISYEQYF
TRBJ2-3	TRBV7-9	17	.	CASSLEPGVPGKNTQYF
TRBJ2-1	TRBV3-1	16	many	CASSQEILDSYNEQFF
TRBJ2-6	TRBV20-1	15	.	CSAPTSPSGANVLTF
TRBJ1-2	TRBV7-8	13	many	CASSLSGKGGYTF
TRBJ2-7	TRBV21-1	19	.	CASSKCGQGVANFVYEQYF
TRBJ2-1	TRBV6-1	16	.	CASSEQAGGTYNEQFF
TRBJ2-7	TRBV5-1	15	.	CASSFGTSSNGEQYF
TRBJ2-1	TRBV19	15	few	CASKDRGRTYNEQFF
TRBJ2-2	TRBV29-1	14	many	CSVGNSLLAGELFF
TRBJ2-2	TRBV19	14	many	CASSILQFTGELFF
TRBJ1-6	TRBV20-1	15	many	CSARDLRGTNSPLHF
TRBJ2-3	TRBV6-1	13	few	CASSRSGGNTQYF
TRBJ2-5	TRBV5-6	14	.	CASSHLEGWETQYF
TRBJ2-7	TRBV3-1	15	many	CASSQRTSENSEQYF
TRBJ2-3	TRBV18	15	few	CASSRSGFSTDTQYF
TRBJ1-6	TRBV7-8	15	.	CASSLEAAYNSPLHF
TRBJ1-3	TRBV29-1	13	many	CSVVGGSGNTIYF
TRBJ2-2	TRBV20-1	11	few	CSALSTGELFF
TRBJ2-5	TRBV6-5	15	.	CASSYSLAGGGDQYF
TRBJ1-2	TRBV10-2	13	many	CASSGQGNYGYTF
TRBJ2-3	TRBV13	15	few	CASSPRDRGTDTQYF
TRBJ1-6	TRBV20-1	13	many	CSVSRDTIPPLHF
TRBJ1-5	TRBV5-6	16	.	CASSRTNGGSNQPQHF
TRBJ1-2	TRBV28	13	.	CASSPGRAGGYTF
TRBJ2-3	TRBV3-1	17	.	CASSHRLAPLGTDTQYF
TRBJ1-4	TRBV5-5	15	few	CASSWAQGITEKLFF
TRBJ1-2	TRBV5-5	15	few	CASSSGTADNYGYTF
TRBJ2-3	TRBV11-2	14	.	CASSLGQRTDTQYF
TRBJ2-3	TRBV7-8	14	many	CASSPDRTLNTQYF
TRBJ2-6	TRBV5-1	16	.	CASSLGSRSGANVLTF
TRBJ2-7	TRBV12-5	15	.	CASGLGDFGRYEQYF
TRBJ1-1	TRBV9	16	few	CASSVGPGGAATEAFF
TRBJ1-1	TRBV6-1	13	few	CASRKTGSTEAFF